The next 32 T cell receptor beta chains were all read from a single sample in a study of blood T cell dynamics during melanoma immunotherapy. The time point was: week 3, after first cycle of checkpoint inhibitor. Repertoires were generated with immunoSEQ multiplex PCR, while TCRdb's copy carries only in-frame clones and drops some. The profile shows around 15,000 clones, around nine tenths of them singletons. The sample was blood, taken from a patient treated with checkpoint blockade. Receptors originate from a human donor with melanoma.

This clone was counted a few times. The chain couples TRBV30 to TRBJ2-7; D may be TRBD2 (6 bases). V was trimmed by 8 bases and J by 7 bases, leaving 15 bases between them. The CDR3 runs 11 residues. Germline values: CDR1 GTSNPN, CDR2 SVGIG (reference sequence). This CDR3 reads CAGIGGREQYF. The CDR3 DNA sequence: TGTGCCGGGATTGGAGGGCGGGAGCAGTACTTC.

The rearrangement joins TRBV7-2 to TRBJ2-7, with D possibly being TRBD1 (6 bases). The CDR3 consists of 13 residues. Germline lookup yields CDR1 SGHTA and CDR2 FQGNSA. The V end was cut by 5 bases, the J end by 1 base, with 9 bases between. The CDR3 DNA is TGTGCCAGCAGCCACAGGGCTTCCTACGAGCAGTACTTC. It yields the protein CASSHRASYEQYF.

The V gene is TRBV7-6, the J gene TRBJ1-1; possible D gene TRBD1, 6 bases. Germline V gene sequence: CDR1 SGHVS, CDR2 FNYEAQ. The V end lost 5 bases, the J end lost 6 bases, and 16 bases lay between the germline ends. The CDR3 sequence is 14 residues long. CDR3 in DNA: TGTGCCAGCAGCCCCAGCACAGGGCCCTCTGAAGCTTTCTTT. Its protein product is CASSPSTGPSEAFF.

V and J are TRBV2 and TRBJ2-7; 7 positions match TRBD1. V shed 11 bases, J shed 4 bases, and the junction held 8 bases outside the gene matches. CDR1 is SNHLY, CDR2 FYNNEI, per germline. This CDR3 spans 12 amino acids. In DNA, the CDR3 is TGTGCCTGCAACAGGGGAAGGTACGAGCAGTACTTC. Translation: CACNRGRYEQYF.

The V and J genes are TRBV2 and TRBJ1-5; 7 nucleotides agree with TRBD1. Germline V CDR1 and CDR2: SNHLY, FYNNEI. This CDR3 region has 14 residues. V shed 2 bases, J shed 6 bases, and the junction held 4 bases outside the gene matches. CDR3 in DNA: TGTGCCAGCAGTGAAAGGGAGGGGGCTCAGCCCCAGCATTTT. This gives the protein CASSEREGAQPQHF.

The gene calls are TRBV7-3 and TRBJ1-2, with D unresolved. CDR1 and CDR2 from the germline V gene are SGHTA and FQGTGA. The CDR3 sequence is 15 residues long. V was cut by 2 bases and J by 0 bases, with 10 bases left in between. The CDR3 nucleotides read TGTGCCAGCAGCTTATCGCCAGGATCTAACTATGGCTACACCTTC. Encoded protein: CASSLSPGSNYGYTF.

The chain uses TRBV5-1 and TRBJ2-7; TRBD2 matches at 9 bases. Germline CDR1 is SGHRS and CDR2 is YFSETQ. Trimming at V came to 4 bases and at J to 6 bases, leaving 8 bases not matched to a gene. The CDR3 has 14 residues. The CDR3 sequence: CASSLGVAGAEQYF. CDR3 nucleotides: TGCGCCAGCAGCCTCGGGGTAGCGGGGGCCGAGCAGTACTTC.

J is TRBJ2-3 and V is TRBV6-6; D is ambiguous. Germline-derived CDR1 and CDR2 are MNHNY and SVGAGI (reference sequence). The V gene lost 8 bases and the J gene lost 0 bases, with 6 bases spanning the gap. CDR3 length: 12 amino acids. CDR3 sequence: CASGSSTDTQYF. CDR3 in DNA: TGTGCCAGCGGCAGTAGCACAGATACGCAGTATTTT.

V gene TRBV5-4 combines with J gene TRBJ1-4; D possibly corresponds to TRBD1 (5 bases). Between the trimmed V and J ends, which lost 4 bases and 2 bases, there was a span of 9 bases. This CDR3 comprises 14 residues. Germline CDR1 SGHNT, CDR2 YYREEE (reference sequence). The DNA of the CDR3 is TGTGCCAGCAGCCCGAGGGGCACTAATGAAAAACTGTTTTTT. Its protein is CASSPRGTNEKLFF.

The V call is TRBV7-2, the J call TRBJ2-3, with 11 bases identical to TRBD2. The CDR3 is made up of 18 amino acids. The germline CDR1 and CDR2 sequences are SGHTA and FQGNSA. The V segment lost 5 bases and the J segment 6 bases; nucleotides outside the gene matches: 16. The CDR3 here is CASSLVRGRLAGRDTQYF. CDR3 DNA sequence: TGTGCCAGCAGCCTAGTTCGGGGACGACTAGCGGGACGGGATACGCAGTATTTT.

As DNA, the CDR3 is TGTGCCAGCAGCTACGGCCCCGGGGAGACCCAGTACTTC. It encodes CASSYGPGETQYF. The gene calls are TRBV7-3 and TRBJ2-5, with unresolved D. V was clipped by 4 bases and J by 5 bases, with 11 bases between them. The CDR3 runs to 13 residues. Germline V gene data show CDR1 as SGHTA and CDR2 as FQGTGA. Complete variable domain (other parts from reference TRBV7-3 and TRBJ2-5): GAGVSQTPSNKVTEKGKYVELRCDPISGHTALYWYRQSLGQGPEFLIYFQGTGAADDSGLPNDRFFAVRPEGSVSTLKIQRTERGDSAVYLCASSYGPGETQYFGPGTRLLVL.

This clone appeared a few times. J is TRBJ2-5 and V is TRBV27; 8 bases fit TRBD2. The CDR3 is made up of 15 amino acids. V trimming: 3 bases; J trimming: 1 base; junction bases outside the gene matches: 4. CDR1 is MNHEY, CDR2 SMNVEV, per germline (reference sequence). Here the CDR3 DNA reads TGTGCCAGCAGTTTGTCCGGACTAGCCCAAGAGACCCAGTACTTC. It translates to CASSLSGLAQETQYF.

V gene TRBV11-1 combines with J gene TRBJ2-7; possibly TRBD1 for D (5 bases). The CDR3 extends over 13 amino acids. CDR1 SGHAT and CDR2 FQDESV come from the germline V gene (reference sequence). V lost 8 bases, J lost 8 bases, and 19 bases lay in between. CDR3 bases: TGTGCCAGCGGCCCGTTTAGGGGTATCCAGCAGTACTTC. This encodes CASGPFRGIQQYF.

The rearrangement links TRBV5-4 to TRBJ2-3, with D maybe TRBD1 (6 bases). V was cut by 5 bases and J by 2 bases, with 12 bases left in between. The CDR3 spans 14 residues. CDR1 is SGHNT and CDR2 is YYREEE in the germline V gene (reference sequence). The CDR3 region is CASRRPGATDTQYF. CDR3 DNA: TGTGCCAGCAGGAGGCCAGGGGCCACAGATACGCAGTATTTT.

CDR3 coding DNA: TGCGCCAGCAGCCGACTGGGGCAGGGAAGAGAAGATGACTACACCTTC. Its translation is CASSRLGQGREDDYTF. The chain carries TRBV5-1 and TRBJ1-2; tentatively, D is TRBD1 (5 bases). The germline CDR1 and CDR2 sequences are SGHRS and YFSETQ. Deletions cut 4 bases from V and 10 bases from J, with 26 bases between. This CDR3 spans 16 amino acids.

CDR3 amino acids: CATASGGPYEQYF. The CDR3 region has the DNA TGTGCCACGGCTAGCGGGGGGCCGTACGAGCAGTACTTC. This sequence joins TRBV6-6 and TRBJ2-7, with 11 bases lining up with TRBD2. V dropped 10 bases and J dropped 4; count of bases not matched to a gene: 6. This CDR3 contains 13 residues. The germline V gene encodes CDR1 MNHNY and CDR2 SVGAGI (reference sequence).

This chain uses TRBV27 with TRBJ1-2; no definite D call. From germline, CDR1 is MNHEY and CDR2 SMNVEV (reference sequence). This CDR3 has 14 amino acids. With 3 bases removed from V and 2 bases from J, the gap between germline ends came to 10 bases. CDR3 bases: TGTGCCAGCAGTTTGAGAAGGGCGAACTATGGCTACACCTTC. Protein: CASSLRRANYGYTF.

The chain recombines TRBV2 with TRBJ2-1, with unresolved D. This CDR3 has 13 amino acids. Germline V gene sequence: CDR1 SNHLY, CDR2 FYNNEI. The V gene lost 5 bases and the J gene lost 2 bases, with 7 bases spanning the gap. CDR3: CASSKGAYNEQFF. CDR3 DNA: TGTGCCAGCAGTAAGGGCGCCTACAATGAGCAGTTCTTC.

CDR3 sequence (DNA): TGTGCCCTCGGGAGGCGGTCCTATAATTCACCCCTCCACTTT. This encodes CALGRRSYNSPLHF. This chain joins TRBV6-1 and TRBJ1-6; D not resolved. This CDR3 has 14 amino acids. Germline V gives CDR1 MNHNS, CDR2 SASEGT. V lost 11 bases and J lost 1, with 12 bases in between.

The chain employs TRBV7-9 and TRBJ2-2; 7 nucleotides line up with TRBD1. V was pared by 3 bases and J by 2 bases, with 9 bases of the junction left unmatched. Germline CDR1 reads SEHNR; CDR2 reads FQNEAQ (reference sequence). This CDR3 is 17 amino acids long. The CDR3 coding sequence is TGTGCCAGCAGCTTGTCCCGGGACAGTATAAACACCGGGGAGCTGTTTTTT. Its protein is CASSLSRDSINTGELFF. The variable domain in full, completed from reference TRBV7-9 and TRBJ2-2, reads DTGVSQNPRHKITKRGQNVTFRCDPISEHNRLYWYRQTLGQGPEFLTYFQNEAQLEKSRLLSDRFSAERPKGSFSTLEIQRTEQGDSAMYLCASSLSRDSINTGELFFGEGSRLTVL.

Turning to this clone: One end of the junction is discordant with germline, which a read error may explain. This rearrangement joins TRBV7-6 to TRBJ2-7, with D possibly being TRBD1 (6 bases). Germline-derived CDR1 and CDR2 are SGHVS and FNYEAQ. This CDR3 is built from 13 residues. This chain's CDR3 is CASSDTQQGPKHF. CDR3 nucleotides: TGTGCCAGCAGCGACACACAACAGGGACCCAAGCACTTC.

The chain recombines TRBV5-1 with TRBJ1-2; D is possibly TRBD1 (5 bases). CDR1 and CDR2 (germline): SGHRS, YFSETQ. V lost 3 bases to trimming and J lost 6 bases, with 18 bases between them. CDR3 length: 15 amino acids. In DNA form, the CDR3 reads TGCGCCAGCAGCTCGGGGTCCCCGGGGGGGAATGGCTACACCTTC. It translates to CASSSGSPGGNGYTF.

The V call is TRBV5-1, the J call TRBJ1-2; no reliable D call. V was clipped by 0 bases and J by 2 bases, with 14 bases between them. The CDR3 loop spans 16 amino acids. Germline V gives CDR1 SGHRS, CDR2 YFSETQ. CDR3 nucleotide sequence: TGCGCCAGCAGCTTGGGGGCGGGAAGAGGGAACTATGGCTACACCTTC. It specifies CASSLGAGRGNYGYTF.

This clone was seen once. This chain uses TRBV5-4 with TRBJ1-3, with 9 bases matching TRBD1. CDR3 length: 15 residues. V lost 0 bases and J lost 6; bases outside the gene matches: 4. CDR1 and CDR2 (germline): SGHNT, YYREEE (reference sequence). For the CDR3, the DNA is TGTGCCAGCAGCTTGGAGGGGACAGGGCTAAACACCATATATTTT. This codes for CASSLEGTGLNTIYF.

The chain is built from TRBV2 and TRBJ2-1; 9 bases are a match to TRBD2. V dropped 0 bases and J dropped 10; count of bases not matched to a gene: 4. The CDR3 is made up of 14 amino acids. Germline values: CDR1 SNHLY, CDR2 FYNNEI. The CDR3 coding sequence is TGTGCCAGCAGTGAAGCTAGCGGGGGCGCGGAGCAGTTCTTC. Its protein is CASSEASGGAEQFF.

The V and J genes are TRBV5-1 and TRBJ1-4, with TRBD1 matching over 10 bases. J gave up 2 bases and V 4 bases, and 2 bases lay outside the gene matches. Germline lookup yields CDR1 SGHRS and CDR2 YFSETQ. The CDR3 is made up of 15 amino acids. CDR3 region: CASSRGQGTNEKLFF. In nucleotides, the CDR3 is TGCGCCAGCAGCCGGGGACAGGGGACTAATGAAAAACTGTTTTTT.

The rearrangement joins TRBV5-5 to TRBJ2-7; D gene uncertain. Germline V lookup: CDR1 SGHKS, CDR2 YYEKEE (reference sequence). The V end was cut by 4 bases, the J end by 0 bases, with 2 bases between. The CDR3 is made up of 11 amino acids. This CDR3 reads CASSGSYEQYF. CDR3 coding DNA: TGTGCCAGCAGCGGCTCCTACGAGCAGTACTTC.

This CDR3 reads CASSIFRDTTNYGYTF. Written as DNA, the CDR3 is TGTGCCAGTAGTATCTTTCGGGACACAACTAACTATGGCTACACCTTC. The chain is built from TRBV19 and TRBJ1-2; D is possibly TRBD1 (6 bases). Germline V lookup: CDR1 LNHDA, CDR2 SQIVND (reference sequence). The V and J ends lost 3 bases and 0 bases respectively, with 14 bases between them. CDR3 length: 16 residues. Complete variable domain (other parts from reference TRBV19 and TRBJ1-2): DGGITQSPKYLFRKEGQNVTLSCEQNLNHDAMYWYRQDPGQGLRLIYYSQIVNDFQKGDIAEGYSVSREKKESFPLTVTSAQKNPTAFYLCASSIFRDTTNYGYTFGSGTRLTVV.

V and J are TRBV2 and TRBJ2-2; possibly TRBD2 for D (5 bases). Looked up from germline, CDR1 is SNHLY and CDR2 is FYNNEI. The V and J ends lost 5 bases and 5 bases respectively, with 15 bases between them. The CDR3 covers 15 residues. For the CDR3, the DNA is TGTGCCAGCAGTCGGTTAGGGAGCCAAACCGGGGAGCTGTTTTTT. Its translation: CASSRLGSQTGELFF.

This chain uses TRBV30 with TRBJ1-1; D might be TRBD1 (6 bases). This CDR3 contains 15 residues. V lost 1 base to trimming and J lost 4 bases, with 16 bases between them. CDR1 and CDR2 (germline): GTSNPN, SVGIG (reference sequence). The CDR3 coding sequence is TGTGCCTGGAGTGGGGGTAGGGGGAAATCCACTGAAGCTTTCTTT. Translation gives CAWSGGRGKSTEAFF.

The chain couples TRBV5-1 to TRBJ2-7; D is perhaps TRBD2 (6 bases). CDR3 length equals 16 residues. Germline lookup yields CDR1 SGHRS and CDR2 YFSETQ. The V end was cut by 0 bases, the J end by 3 bases, with 16 bases between. CDR3 bases: TGCGCCAGCAGCTTGGTTGGAGGGGTATTAGGCTACGAGCAGTACTTC. Residues: CASSLVGGVLGYEQYF.

This chain joins TRBV28 and TRBJ2-7, with D unresolved. Germline V gives CDR1 MDHEN, CDR2 SYDVKM. V lost 6 bases and J 2 bases, leaving 14 bases between the germline ends. The CDR3 runs to 14 residues. The CDR3 DNA is TGTGCCAGCAGAGCCTCGACGGCACCCTACGAGCAGTACTTC. Its translation is CASRASTAPYEQYF.